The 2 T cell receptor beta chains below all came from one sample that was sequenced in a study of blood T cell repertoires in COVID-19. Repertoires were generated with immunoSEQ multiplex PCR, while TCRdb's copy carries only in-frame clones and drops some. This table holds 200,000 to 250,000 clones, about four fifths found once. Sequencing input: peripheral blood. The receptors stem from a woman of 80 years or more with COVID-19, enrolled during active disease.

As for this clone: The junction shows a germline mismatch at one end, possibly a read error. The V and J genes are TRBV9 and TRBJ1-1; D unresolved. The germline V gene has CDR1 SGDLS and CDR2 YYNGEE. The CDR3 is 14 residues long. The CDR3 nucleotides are TGTGCCAGCAGCCCATCCCCGGGGTCAAAAGACACATTTTTT. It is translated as CASSPSPGSKDTFF.

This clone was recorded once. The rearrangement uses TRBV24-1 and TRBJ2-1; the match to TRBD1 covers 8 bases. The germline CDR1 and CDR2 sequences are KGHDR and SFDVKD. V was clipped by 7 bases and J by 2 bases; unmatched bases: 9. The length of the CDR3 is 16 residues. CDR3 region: CATSSSLGQAYNEQFF. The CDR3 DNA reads TGTGCCACCAGCTCGTCGCTGGGACAGGCCTACAATGAGCAGTTCTTC.